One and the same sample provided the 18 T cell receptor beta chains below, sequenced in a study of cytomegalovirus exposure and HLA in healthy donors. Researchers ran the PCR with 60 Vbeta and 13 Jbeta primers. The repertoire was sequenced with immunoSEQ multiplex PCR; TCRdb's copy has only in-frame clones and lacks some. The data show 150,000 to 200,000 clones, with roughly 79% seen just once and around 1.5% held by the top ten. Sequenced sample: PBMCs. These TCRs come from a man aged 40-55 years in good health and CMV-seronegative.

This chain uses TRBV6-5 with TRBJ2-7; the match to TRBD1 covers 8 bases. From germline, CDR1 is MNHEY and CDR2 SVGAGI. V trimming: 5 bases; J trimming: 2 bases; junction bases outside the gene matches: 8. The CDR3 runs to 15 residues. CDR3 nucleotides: TGTGCCAGCAGTAGGGACAGGAGTTTTCCCTACGAGCAGTACGTC. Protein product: CASSRDRSFPYEQYV.

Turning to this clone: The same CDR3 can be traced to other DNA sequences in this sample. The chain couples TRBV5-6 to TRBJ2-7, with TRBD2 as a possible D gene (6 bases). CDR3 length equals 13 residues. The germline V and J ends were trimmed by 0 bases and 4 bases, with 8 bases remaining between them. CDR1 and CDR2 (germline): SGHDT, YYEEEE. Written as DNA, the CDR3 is TGTGCCAGCAGCTTGGCCAGCGGGTACGAGCAGTACTTC. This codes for CASSLASGYEQYF.

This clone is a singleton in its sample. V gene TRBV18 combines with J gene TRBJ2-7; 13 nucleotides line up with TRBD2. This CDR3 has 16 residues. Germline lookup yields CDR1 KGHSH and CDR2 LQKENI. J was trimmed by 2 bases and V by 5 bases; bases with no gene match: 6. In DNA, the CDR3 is TGTGCCAGCTCAGGGACTAGCGGGGCGGCCACCTACGAGCAGTACGTC. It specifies CASSGTSGAATYEQYV.

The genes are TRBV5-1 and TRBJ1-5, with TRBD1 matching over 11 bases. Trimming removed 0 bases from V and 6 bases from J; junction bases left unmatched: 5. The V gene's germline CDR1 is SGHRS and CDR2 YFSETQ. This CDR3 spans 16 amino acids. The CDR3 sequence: CASSLDGQGASQPQHF. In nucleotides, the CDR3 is TGCGCCAGCAGCTTGGACGGACAGGGGGCTAGTCAGCCCCAGCATTTT.

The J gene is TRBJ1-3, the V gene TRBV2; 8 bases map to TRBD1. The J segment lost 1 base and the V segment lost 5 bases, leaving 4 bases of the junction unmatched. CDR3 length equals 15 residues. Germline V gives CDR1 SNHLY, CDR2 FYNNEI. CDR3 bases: TGTGCCAGCAGTCCGGACAGGGTATCTGGAAACACCATATATTTT. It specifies CASSPDRVSGNTIYF.

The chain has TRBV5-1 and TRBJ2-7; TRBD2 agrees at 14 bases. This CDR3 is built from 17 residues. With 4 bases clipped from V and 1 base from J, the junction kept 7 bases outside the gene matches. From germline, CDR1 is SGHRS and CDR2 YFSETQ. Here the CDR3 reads CASSPGLAGDGSYEQYF. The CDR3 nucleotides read TGCGCCAGCAGCCCGGGACTAGCGGGAGATGGGTCCTACGAGCAGTACTTC. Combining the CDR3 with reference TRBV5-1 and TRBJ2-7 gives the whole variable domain KAGVTQTPRYLIKTRGQQVTLSCSPISGHRSVSWYQQTPGQGLQFLFEYFSETQRNKGNFPGRFSGRQFSNSRSEMNVSTLELGDSALYLCASSPGLAGDGSYEQYFGPGTRLTVT.

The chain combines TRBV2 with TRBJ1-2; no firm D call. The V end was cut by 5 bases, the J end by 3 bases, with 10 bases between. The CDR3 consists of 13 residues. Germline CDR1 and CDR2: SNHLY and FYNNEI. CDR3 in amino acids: CASSNGLHYGYTF. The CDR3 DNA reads TGTGCCAGCAGTAACGGGTTGCACTATGGCTACACCTTC.

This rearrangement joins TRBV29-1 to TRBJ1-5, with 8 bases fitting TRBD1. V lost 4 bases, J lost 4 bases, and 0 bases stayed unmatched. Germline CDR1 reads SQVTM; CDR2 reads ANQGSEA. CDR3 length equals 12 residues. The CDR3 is CSVGDRNQPQHF. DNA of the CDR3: TGCAGCGTTGGGGACAGGAATCAGCCCCAGCATTTT.

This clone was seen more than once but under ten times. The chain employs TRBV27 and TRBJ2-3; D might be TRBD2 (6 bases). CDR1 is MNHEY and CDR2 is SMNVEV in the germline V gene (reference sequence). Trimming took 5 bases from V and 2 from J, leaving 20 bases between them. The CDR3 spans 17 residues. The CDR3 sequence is CASSPPAERALTDTQYF. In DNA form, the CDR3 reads TGTGCCAGCAGTCCCCCCGCTGAGCGGGCGCTCACAGATACGCAGTATTTT.

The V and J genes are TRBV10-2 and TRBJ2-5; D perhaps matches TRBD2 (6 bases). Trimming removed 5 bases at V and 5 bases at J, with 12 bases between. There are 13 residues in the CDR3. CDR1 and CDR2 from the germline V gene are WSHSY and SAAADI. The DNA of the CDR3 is TGCGCCAGCAGTTCTATGGGGAGGGAGACCCAGTACTTC. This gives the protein CASSSMGRETQYF.

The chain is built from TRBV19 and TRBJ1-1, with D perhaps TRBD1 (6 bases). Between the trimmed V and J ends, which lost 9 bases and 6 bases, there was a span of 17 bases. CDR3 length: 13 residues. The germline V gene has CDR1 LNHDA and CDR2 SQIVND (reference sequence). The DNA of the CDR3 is TGTGCCAGCCTGGATAGGGGGAGGGCTGAAGCTTTCTTT. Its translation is CASLDRGRAEAFF.

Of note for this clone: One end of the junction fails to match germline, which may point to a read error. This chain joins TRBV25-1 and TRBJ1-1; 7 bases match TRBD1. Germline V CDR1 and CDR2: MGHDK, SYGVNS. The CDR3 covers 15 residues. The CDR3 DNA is TGTGCCAGCAGTGATCCGGCAGGGGGGAACGCTGAAGCTTTCTTT. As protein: CASSDPAGGNAEAFF.

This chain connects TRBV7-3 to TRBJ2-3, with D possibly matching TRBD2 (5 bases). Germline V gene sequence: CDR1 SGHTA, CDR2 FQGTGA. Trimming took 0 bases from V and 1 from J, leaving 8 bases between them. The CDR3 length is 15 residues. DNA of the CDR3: TGTGCCAGCAGCTTAACAGCGGTAGGCACAGATACGCAGTATTTT. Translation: CASSLTAVGTDTQYF.

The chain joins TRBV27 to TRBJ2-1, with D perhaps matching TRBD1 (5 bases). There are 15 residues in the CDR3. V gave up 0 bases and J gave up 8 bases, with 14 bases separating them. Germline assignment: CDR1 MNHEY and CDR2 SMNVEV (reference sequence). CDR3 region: CASSLSWGSRDEQFF. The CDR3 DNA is TGTGCCAGCAGTTTATCTTGGGGCTCCCGGGATGAGCAGTTCTTC.

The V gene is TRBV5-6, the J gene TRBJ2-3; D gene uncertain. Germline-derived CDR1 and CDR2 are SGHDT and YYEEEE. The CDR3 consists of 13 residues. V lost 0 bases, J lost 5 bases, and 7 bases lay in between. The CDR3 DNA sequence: TGTGCCAGCAGCTTGGTCCGAGTAGATACGCAGTATTTT. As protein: CASSLVRVDTQYF.

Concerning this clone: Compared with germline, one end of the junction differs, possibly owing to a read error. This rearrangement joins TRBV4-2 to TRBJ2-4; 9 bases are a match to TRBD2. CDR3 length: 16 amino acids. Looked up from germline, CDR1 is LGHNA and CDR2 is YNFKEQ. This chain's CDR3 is CASSPIAGVAKNSQYF. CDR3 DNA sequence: TGTGCCAGCAGCCCCATAGCGGGGGTAGCCAAAAACAGTCAGTACTTC.

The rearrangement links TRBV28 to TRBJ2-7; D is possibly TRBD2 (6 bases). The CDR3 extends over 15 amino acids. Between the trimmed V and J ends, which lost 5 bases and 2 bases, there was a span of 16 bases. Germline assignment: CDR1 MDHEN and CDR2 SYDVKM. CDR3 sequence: CASSPHGSGTYEQYF. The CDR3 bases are TGTGCCAGCAGTCCCCACGGGAGTGGTACCTACGAGCAGTACTTC.

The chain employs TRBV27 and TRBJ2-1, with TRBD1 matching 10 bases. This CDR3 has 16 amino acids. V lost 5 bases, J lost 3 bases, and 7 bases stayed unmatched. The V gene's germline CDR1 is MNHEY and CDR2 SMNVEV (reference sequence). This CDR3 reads CASSASGTGVYNEQFF. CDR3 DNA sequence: TGTGCCAGCAGTGCCTCCGGGACAGGGGTCTACAATGAGCAGTTCTTC.